This T cell receptor beta chain was recorded in a study of shared clonotypes between healthy human individuals. Background on the study: CD4 naive and memory got three plates each, CD8 naive two, CD8 memory one.

Per the original methods: Because ImmunoSEQ provided only junction sequences with no quality scores, the filtering differed. Produced via immunoSEQ multiplex PCR; TCRdb's table is partial and in-frame only. V, J and clone size are taken as reported in that table, and D and trimming were inferred from the DNA itself. The sample has over 750,000 clones, approximately 96% seen once; the top ten hold over 0.2%. Germline V CDR1 and CDR2: MNHEY, SMNVEV (reference sequence). The CDR3 loop spans 15 amino acids. Trimming pared 5 bases from V and 6 bases from J, leaving 20 bases between. CD8 cells classed as naive were CD45RO-negative and positively selected for CCR7, excluding terminally differentiated effector memory CD45RA+ cells. Those who donated, Caucasian adults without exception, all lived in Nashville, Tennessee.

The origin of this receptor is a young man in good health. The source material was naive CD8+ T cells sorted from blood. The chain links TRBV27 to TRBJ2-7; D call uncertain. The CDR3, as DNA: TGTGCCAGCAGTCCCCTTAGGGTTATCTCTGCCGAGCAGTACTTC. Its translation: CASSPLRVISAEQYF.